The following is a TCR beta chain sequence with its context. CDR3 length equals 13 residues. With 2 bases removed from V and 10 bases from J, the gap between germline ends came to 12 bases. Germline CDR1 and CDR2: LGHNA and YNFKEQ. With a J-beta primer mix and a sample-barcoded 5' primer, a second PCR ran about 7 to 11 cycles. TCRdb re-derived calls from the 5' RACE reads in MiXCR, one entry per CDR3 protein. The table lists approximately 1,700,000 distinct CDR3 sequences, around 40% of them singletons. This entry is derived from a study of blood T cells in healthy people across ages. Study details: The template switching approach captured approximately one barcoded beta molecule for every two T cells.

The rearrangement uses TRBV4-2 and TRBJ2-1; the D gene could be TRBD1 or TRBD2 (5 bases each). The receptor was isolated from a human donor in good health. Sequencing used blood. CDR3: CASSQPGPLEQFF. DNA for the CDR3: TGTGCCAGCAGCCAACCGGGACCTCTAGAGCAGTTCTTC.